Below are 25 T cell receptor beta chains sequenced from a single sample in a study of CD8+ T cells in alopecia areata (dated by TCRdb to 2017 to 2018). The intended sense of this specimen's time point label: four to five weeks on oral tofacitinib. The label giving this sample's treatment or condition can be read as: oral pan-JAK inhibitor, 5-10 mg twice daily. The library came from the immunoSEQ multiplex PCR assay. For TCR sequencing, RNA was extracted from every sample and reverse transcribed into cDNA to serve as template. The table comes from immuneACCESS by way of TCRdb, which keeps in-frame sequences with V and J called. Part of the clones is missing from these tables; in studies checked, under half for an unresolved V gene and the rest for unknown reasons. The sample profile shows 95,000 to 100,000 clones; about 58% of them were found once. The leading ten clones occupy about a sixth of the sample.

The sample was CD8+ T cells sorted from blood, taken at week 4, from a patient treated with tofacitinib. The source is a human donor with alopecia areata.

The V gene is TRBV19, the J gene TRBJ2-7, with 8 bases identical to TRBD1. Germline-derived CDR1 and CDR2 are LNHDA and SQIVND (reference sequence). V lost 1 base and J lost 3; bases outside the gene matches: 2. This CDR3 has 14 residues. CDR3 sequence (DNA): TGTGCCAGTAGTATAGGTGGGACAGGCTACGAGCAGTACTTC. This codes for CASSIGGTGYEQYF.

This clone was seen a handful of times. This rearrangement joins TRBV30 to TRBJ1-1, with 8 bases lining up with TRBD1. V lost 5 bases to trimming and J lost 6 bases; unmatched junction nucleotides: 8. The germline CDR1 and CDR2 sequences are GTSNPN and SVGIG (reference sequence). The CDR3 totals 13 residues. CDR3 DNA sequence: TGTGCCTGGCGGGGGACAGGTTATGCTGAAGCTTTCTTT. Its translation: CAWRGTGYAEAFF.

The chain is built from TRBV25-1 and TRBJ2-1; 7 bases fit TRBD1. J lost 2 bases, V lost 4 bases, and 5 bases had no gene match. The CDR3 contains 15 residues. Germline V gives CDR1 MGHDK, CDR2 SYGVNS. The DNA for the CDR3 is TGTGCCAGCAGTGCTGGACAGGATGCCTACAATGAGCAGTTCTTC. It is translated as CASSAGQDAYNEQFF.

The rearrangement joins TRBV30 to TRBJ1-5, with D hard to call. The CDR3 loop spans 13 amino acids. V lost 2 bases to trimming and J lost 0 bases, with 5 bases between them. CDR1 and CDR2 from the germline V gene are GTSNPN and SVGIG (reference sequence). The CDR3 region has the DNA TGTGCCTGGAGTTCCGATAGCAATCAGCCCCAGCATTTT. Amino acids: CAWSSDSNQPQHF.

This clone was detected ten times or more. This sequence joins TRBV28 and TRBJ2-7, with TRBD2 identical over 14 bases. This CDR3 has 15 amino acids. Germline V gene sequence: CDR1 MDHEN, CDR2 SYDVKM. Trimming removed 6 bases from V and 3 bases from J; junction bases left unmatched: 4. CDR3: CASRRTSGRNYEQYF. Written as DNA, the CDR3 is TGTGCCAGCAGACGGACTAGCGGGAGGAACTACGAGCAGTACTTC.

This clone turned up a few times. The V and J genes are TRBV4-3 and TRBJ2-1, with D hard to call. V dropped 1 base and J dropped 4 bases, with 8 bases sitting between them. This CDR3 contains 14 residues. The germline V gene encodes CDR1 LGHNA and CDR2 YSLEER. CDR3 DNA sequence: TGCGCCAGCAGCCAAGGTGCATATTACAATGAGCAGTTCTTC. Residues: CASSQGAYYNEQFF.

This clone was detected only a few times. The V gene is TRBV6-5, the J gene TRBJ1-2, with D tentatively TRBD1 (5 bases). This CDR3 comprises 15 residues. Trimming shortened V by 10 bases and J by 3 bases, and 21 bases separated the two germline ends. Germline V gene sequence: CDR1 MNHEY, CDR2 SVGAGI. The CDR3 sequence is CATGGGAILDYGYTF. The DNA for the CDR3 is TGTGCCACCGGCGGGGGTGCGATTTTAGACTATGGCTACACCTTC.

Here the CDR3 DNA reads TGTGCCAGCAGCTTAGAAGGGACAGCCCCGAACACCGGGGAGCTGTTTTTT. Translated, it gives CASSLEGTAPNTGELFF. J is TRBJ2-2 and V is TRBV7-6; TRBD1 agrees at 7 bases. V lost 1 base to trimming and J lost 0 bases; unmatched junction nucleotides: 5. The CDR3 runs to 17 residues. CDR1 and CDR2 from the germline V gene are SGHVS and FNYEAQ.

V and J are TRBV4-3 and TRBJ1-5, with a weak D call TRBD1 (5 bases). V was clipped by 5 bases and J by 5 bases, with 19 bases between them. The CDR3 is 16 amino acids. Germline CDR1 LGHNA, CDR2 YSLEER. The CDR3: CASSSILGQGDQPQHF. CDR3 sequence (DNA): TGCGCCAGCAGCTCCATCTTGGGGCAGGGCGATCAGCCCCAGCATTTT.

The genes are TRBV9 and TRBJ2-3, with 10 bases aligning to TRBD2. Germline trimming cut 0 bases from V and 2 bases from J; bases unmatched to any gene: 6. The CDR3 loop spans 17 amino acids. Germline V gene sequence: CDR1 SGDLS, CDR2 YYNGEE. The CDR3 DNA follows: TGTGCCAGCAGCGTAGGGGTTCTAGCGGGAGCCACAGATACGCAGTATTTT. Its translation: CASSVGVLAGATDTQYF.

The chain is built from TRBV7-9 and TRBJ2-1; D is perhaps TRBD2 (5 bases). This CDR3 spans 11 amino acids. V lost 8 bases, J lost 7 bases, and 9 bases lay in between. Germline V gene data show CDR1 as SEHNR and CDR2 as FQNEAQ (reference sequence). The CDR3 protein is CASEPGNEQFF. DNA for the CDR3: TGTGCCAGCGAGCCGGGGAATGAGCAGTTCTTC.

The chain is built from TRBV27 and TRBJ2-1; D is unclear. Germline V gene lookup returns CDR1 MNHEY and CDR2 SMNVEV (reference sequence). V was pared by 5 bases and J by 2 bases, with 1 base between. The CDR3 is 11 residues long. In DNA, the CDR3 is TGTGCCAGCAGTACCTACAATGAGCAGTTCTTC. Translated: CASSTYNEQFF.

The CDR3 region has the DNA TGCGCCAGCAGCCCCAGTAGGACCACCGGGGAGCTGTTTTTT. Translating gives CASSPSRTTGELFF. The chain carries TRBV4-1 and TRBJ2-2; no firm D call. Per germline, CDR1 MGHRA and CDR2 YSYEKL. CDR3 length: 14 residues. Deletions cut 4 bases from V and 4 bases from J, with 10 bases between.

A few counts support this clone. The junction does not match germline at one end; this may be a read error. The rearrangement joins TRBV29-1 to TRBJ2-2; 12 bases map to TRBD2. The germline V gene encodes CDR1 SQVTM and CDR2 ANQGSEA. There are 17 residues in the CDR3. CDR3 bases: TGCAGCGTCGAAGTTGGACTAGCGGGATACAACACCGGGGAGCTGTTTTTT. This gives the protein CSVEVGLAGYNTGELFF.

This chain links TRBV5-1 with TRBJ2-2; D not resolved. There are 12 residues in the CDR3. Trimming removed 0 bases at V and 7 bases at J, with 4 bases between. Germline V lookup: CDR1 SGHRS, CDR2 YFSETQ. The CDR3 reads CASSLGDGELFF. The CDR3 nucleotides are TGCGCCAGCAGCTTGGGAGACGGGGAGCTGTTTTTT.

This chain joins TRBV4-3 and TRBJ2-3, with TRBD1 identical over 9 bases. CDR1 and CDR2 from the germline V gene are LGHNA and YSLEER. The CDR3 totals 16 residues. After removal of 0 bases from V and 6 bases from J, the junction contained 7 bases not matched to a gene. The DNA for the CDR3 is TGCGCCAGCAGCCAAGATAGAAACAGGGGGCAGGATACGCAGTATTTT. Its translation is CASSQDRNRGQDTQYF.

V and J are TRBV14 and TRBJ2-1; TRBD2 is a possible D gene (5 bases). The germline gives CDR1 SGHDN, CDR2 FVKESK. V was trimmed by 5 bases and J by 0 bases, leaving 14 bases between them. The CDR3 runs 16 residues. CDR3 bases: TGTGCCAGCAGCTACTACGGGGAAAGCTCCTACAATGAGCAGTTCTTC. Protein sequence: CASSYYGESSYNEQFF.

This clone was detected only once. The V and J genes are TRBV27 and TRBJ1-5, with no clear D. Trimming left V 2 bases short and J 0 bases short, with 17 bases between. Germline CDR1 reads MNHEY; CDR2 reads SMNVEV (reference sequence). CDR3 size: 18 residues. CDR3 sequence: CASSLEAPLSYSNQPQHF. For the CDR3, the DNA is TGTGCCAGCAGTTTAGAAGCCCCTCTTAGTTATAGCAATCAGCCCCAGCATTTT.

The chain combines TRBV5-1 with TRBJ2-5; D gene unclear. CDR1 and CDR2 (germline): SGHRS, YFSETQ. This CDR3 is built from 13 residues. Trimming pared 5 bases from V and 3 bases from J, leaving 11 bases between. CDR3 DNA sequence: TGCGCCAGCAGGAGTACATCCGAAGAGACCCAGTACTTC. As protein: CASRSTSEETQYF.

V is TRBV6-5 and J is TRBJ2-7, with 7 bases that match TRBD1. Germline CDR1 reads MNHEY; CDR2 reads SVGAGI. This CDR3 comprises 13 residues. Unmatched junction bases numbered 8, after V lost 9 bases and J lost 3 bases. CDR3 nucleotide sequence: TGTGCCAGAGAGGGGGACAGATACTACGAGCAGTACTTC. As protein: CAREGDRYYEQYF.

The rearrangement uses TRBV2 and TRBJ1-1; D not certain. CDR1 is SNHLY and CDR2 is FYNNEI in the germline V gene. The CDR3 contains 11 residues. The V and J ends lost 10 bases and 1 base respectively, with 7 bases between them. The DNA for the CDR3 is TGTGCCATCGAGGAGAACACTGAAGCTTTCTTT. It encodes CAIEENTEAFF.

Details on this clone: At one end the junction does not follow the germline gene, possibly because of a read error. The gene calls are TRBV19 and TRBJ1-4; the D is unclear. Germline assignment: CDR1 LNHDA and CDR2 SQIVND (reference sequence). The CDR3 extends over 18 amino acids. CDR3 amino acids: CASSTGLTFTATDEKLFF. The CDR3 region has the DNA TGTGCCAGTAGTACCGGACTGACGTTTACTGCAACTGATGAAAAACTGTTTTTT.

The J gene is TRBJ2-7, the V gene TRBV5-6; the D gene is possibly TRBD1 (5 bases). Germline loops: CDR1 SGHDT, CDR2 YYEEEE. CDR3 length: 16 residues. Deletions cut 3 bases from V and 0 bases from J, with 16 bases between. The CDR3 sequence: CASSSNLGHLSYEQYF. CDR3 nucleotide sequence: TGTGCCAGCAGCTCAAACCTAGGACACCTCTCCTACGAGCAGTACTTC. The whole variable domain, remainder taken from reference TRBV5-6 and TRBJ2-7, is DAGVTQSPTHLIKTRGQQVTLRCSPKSGHDTVSWYQQALGQGPQFIFQYYEEEERQRGNFPDRFSGHQFPNYSSELNVNALLLGDSALYLCASSSNLGHLSYEQYFGPGTRLTVT.

J is TRBJ2-5 and V is TRBV29-1; 7 bases are shared with TRBD2. This CDR3 contains 13 residues. The germline gives CDR1 SQVTM, CDR2 ANQGSEA. Unmatched junction bases numbered 8, after V lost 3 bases and J lost 7 bases. This CDR3 reads CSVDLGEGGTQYF. For the CDR3, the DNA is TGCAGCGTTGATTTAGGGGAGGGAGGGACCCAGTACTTC.

This clone was counted only a few times. The V gene is TRBV7-9, the J gene TRBJ1-4; 9 bases are shared with TRBD1. CDR1 is SEHNR and CDR2 is FQNEAQ in the germline V gene (reference sequence). V lost 5 bases and J lost 11; bases outside the gene matches: 15. The CDR3 sequence is 16 residues long. The chain's CDR3 is CASSINGDRERRKLFF. The CDR3 DNA follows: TGTGCCAGCAGCATAAACGGGGACAGGGAACGGAGGAAACTGTTTTTT.